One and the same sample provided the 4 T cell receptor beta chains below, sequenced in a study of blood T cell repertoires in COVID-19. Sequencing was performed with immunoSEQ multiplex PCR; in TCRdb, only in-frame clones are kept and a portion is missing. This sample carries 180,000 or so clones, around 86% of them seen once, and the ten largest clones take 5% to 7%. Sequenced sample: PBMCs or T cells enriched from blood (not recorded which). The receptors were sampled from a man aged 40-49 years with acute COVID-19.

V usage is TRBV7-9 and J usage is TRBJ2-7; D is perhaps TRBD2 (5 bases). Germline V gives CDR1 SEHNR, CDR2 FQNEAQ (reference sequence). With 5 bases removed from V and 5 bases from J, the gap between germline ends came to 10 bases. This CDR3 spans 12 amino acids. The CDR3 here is CASSRLGDEQYF. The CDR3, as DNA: TGTGCCAGCAGCAGACTCGGGGACGAGCAGTACTTC.

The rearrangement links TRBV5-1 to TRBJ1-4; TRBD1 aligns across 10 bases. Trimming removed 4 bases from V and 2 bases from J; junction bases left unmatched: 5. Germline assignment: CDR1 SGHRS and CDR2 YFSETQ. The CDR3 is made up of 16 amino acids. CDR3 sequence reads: CASSRGTGVTNEKLFF. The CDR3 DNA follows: TGCGCCAGCAGCAGGGGGACAGGGGTTACTAATGAAAAACTGTTTTTT.

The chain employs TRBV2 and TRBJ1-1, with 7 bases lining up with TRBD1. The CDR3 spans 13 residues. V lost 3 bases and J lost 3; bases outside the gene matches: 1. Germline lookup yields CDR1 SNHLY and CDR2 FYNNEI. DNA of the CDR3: TGTGCCAGCAGTGATGACAGGGACACTGAAGCTTTCTTT. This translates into CASSDDRDTEAFF. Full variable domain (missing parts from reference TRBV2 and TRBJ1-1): EPEVTQTPSHQVTQMGQEVILRCVPISNHLYFYWYRQILGQKVEFLVSFYNNEISEKSEIFDDQFSVERPDGSNFTLKIRSTKLEDSAMYFCASSDDRDTEAFFGQGTRLTVV.

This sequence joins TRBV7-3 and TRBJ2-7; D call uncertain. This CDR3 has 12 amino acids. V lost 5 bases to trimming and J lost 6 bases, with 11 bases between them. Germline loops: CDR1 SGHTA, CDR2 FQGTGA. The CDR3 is CASSQTTAEQYF. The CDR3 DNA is TGTGCCAGCAGCCAAACAACAGCCGAGCAGTACTTC.